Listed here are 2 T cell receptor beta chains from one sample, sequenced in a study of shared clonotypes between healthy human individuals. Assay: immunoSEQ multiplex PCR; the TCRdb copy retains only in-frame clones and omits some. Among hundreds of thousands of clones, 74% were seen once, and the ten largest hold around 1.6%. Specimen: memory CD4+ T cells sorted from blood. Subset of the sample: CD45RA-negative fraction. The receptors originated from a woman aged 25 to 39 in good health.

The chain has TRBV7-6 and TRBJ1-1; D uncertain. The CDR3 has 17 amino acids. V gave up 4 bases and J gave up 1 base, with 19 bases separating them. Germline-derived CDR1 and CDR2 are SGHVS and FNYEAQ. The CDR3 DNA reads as TGTGCCAGCAGCTCCACGGCCGCCGGCAGCCCGAACACTGAAGCTTTCTTT. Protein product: CASSSTAAGSPNTEAFF.

DNA for the CDR3: TGTGCCAGCAGTTTGGGACAGGTTCAGGGGCCCCAGCATTTT. The encoded protein is CASSLGQVQGPQHF. This chain joins TRBV28 and TRBJ1-5; 8 bases match TRBD1. The germline V gene has CDR1 MDHEN and CDR2 SYDVKM. This CDR3 contains 14 residues. After removal of 3 bases from V and 9 bases from J, the junction contained 7 bases not matched to a gene.